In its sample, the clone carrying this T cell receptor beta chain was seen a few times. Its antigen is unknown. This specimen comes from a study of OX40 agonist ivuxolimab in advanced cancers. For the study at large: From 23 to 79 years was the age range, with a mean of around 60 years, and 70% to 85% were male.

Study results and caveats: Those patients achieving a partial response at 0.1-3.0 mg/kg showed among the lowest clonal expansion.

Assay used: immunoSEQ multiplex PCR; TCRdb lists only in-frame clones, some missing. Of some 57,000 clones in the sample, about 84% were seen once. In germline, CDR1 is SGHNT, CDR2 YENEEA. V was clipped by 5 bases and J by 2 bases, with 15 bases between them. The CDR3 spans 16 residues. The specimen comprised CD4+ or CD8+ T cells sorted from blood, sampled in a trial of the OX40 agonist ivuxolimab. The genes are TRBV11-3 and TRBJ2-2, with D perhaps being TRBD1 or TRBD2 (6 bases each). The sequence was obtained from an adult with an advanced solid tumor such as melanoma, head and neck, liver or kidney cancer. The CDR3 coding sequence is TGTGCCAGCAGCCAAGGGGGGATTGCAAACACCGGGGAGCTGTTTTTT. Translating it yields CASSQGGIANTGELFF. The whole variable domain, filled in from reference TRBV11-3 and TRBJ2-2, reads EAGVVQSPRYKIIEKKQPVAFWCNPISGHNTLYWYLQNLGQGPELLIRYENEEAVDDSQLPKDRFSAERLKGVDSTLKIQPAELGDSAVYLCASSQGGIANTGELFFGEGSRLTVL.